What follows are 16 T cell receptor beta chains derived from one specimen sequenced in a study of cytomegalovirus exposure and HLA in healthy donors (dated by TCRdb to the late 2010s). Library method: the immunoSEQ multiplex PCR assay. For the multiplex PCR, a mixture combining 60 forward primers for TCR Vbeta segments and 13 reverse primers for TCR Jbeta segments was used. This immuneACCESS table, as held by TCRdb, lists in-frame sequences with V and J called but not all clones. Of the missing ones, under half trace to an unresolved V gene in checked studies; the others have no known cause. Present in this sample are about 110,000 clones, about 90% of which were seen just once. The biggest ten clones account for 1.5% to 2% of the sample. Sequencing was done on a sample of PBMCs. These receptor sequences come from a man in his forties in good health and CMV-seronegative.

The rearrangement links TRBV28 to TRBJ2-1; a possible D gene is TRBD2 (6 bases). The CDR3 runs to 14 residues. Germline V gives CDR1 MDHEN, CDR2 SYDVKM. With 4 bases removed from V and 6 bases from J, the gap between germline ends came to 13 bases. The CDR3 DNA sequence: TGTGCCAGCAGTTCTCCGGGACTCGTCAATGAGCAGTTCTTC. It is translated as CASSSPGLVNEQFF.

The chain couples TRBV7-9 to TRBJ2-7; 10 bases line up with TRBD1. The CDR3 has 15 residues. From germline, CDR1 is SEHNR and CDR2 FQNEAQ (reference sequence). Trimming removed 4 bases from V and 1 base from J; junction bases left unmatched: 4. The CDR3 DNA sequence: TGTGCCAGCAGCTCCGGACAGGGGGTGTCCTACGAGCAGTACTTC. Translating gives CASSSGQGVSYEQYF.

The V gene is TRBV7-8, the J gene TRBJ2-3; D may be TRBD2 (6 bases). Germline CDR1 reads SGHVS; CDR2 reads FQNEAQ. The ends were cut back, 3 bases at V and 4 bases at J, with 11 bases in the middle. The CDR3 runs to 14 residues. CDR3 nucleotides: TGTGCCAGCAGCTTCCCCTCGGGGGCAGATACGCAGTATTTT. Translating gives CASSFPSGADTQYF. Full variable domain (rest looked up from reference TRBV7-8 and TRBJ2-3): GAGVSQSPRYKVAKRGQDVALRCDPISGHVSLFWYQQALGQGPEFLTYFQNEAQLDKSGLPSDRFFAERPEGSVSTLKIQRTQQEDSAVYLCASSFPSGADTQYFGPGTRLTVL.

The V and J genes are TRBV2 and TRBJ1-1, with TRBD1 matching over 8 bases. The CDR3 is made up of 14 amino acids. Trimming removed 6 bases from V and 0 bases from J; junction bases left unmatched: 3. Per the germline V gene, CDR1 is SNHLY and CDR2 is FYNNEI. The CDR3 DNA sequence: TGTGCCAGCAGAAGGACAGGGCTGAACACTGAAGCTTTCTTT. This translates into CASRRTGLNTEAFF.

The chain links TRBV6-5 to TRBJ1-3; D ambiguous. The CDR3 contains 14 residues. In germline, CDR1 is MNHEY, CDR2 SVGAGI. The V end lost 2 bases, the J end lost 4 bases, and 9 bases lay between the germline ends. CDR3 in amino acids: CASSYNPLGNTIYF. CDR3 bases: TGTGCCAGCAGTTACAATCCTCTGGGAAACACCATATATTTT.

The chain combines TRBV6-1 with TRBJ2-7, with 10 bases identical to TRBD2. V lost 5 bases to trimming and J lost 3 bases; unmatched junction nucleotides: 4. CDR3 length: 14 amino acids. The germline CDR1 and CDR2 sequences are MNHNS and SASEGT. In nucleotides, the CDR3 is TGTGCCAGCAGTATTGAGCGGGGGGGCTACGAGCAGTACTTC. It yields the protein CASSIERGGYEQYF.

The chain combines TRBV6-5 with TRBJ1-3; D gene ambiguous. CDR1 is MNHEY, CDR2 SVGAGI, per germline. V dropped 5 bases and J dropped 1 base, with 9 bases sitting between them. The CDR3 spans 14 residues. The CDR3 loop is CASSAGDSGNTIYF. The DNA for the CDR3 is TGTGCCAGCAGTGCCGGGGATTCTGGAAACACCATATATTTT.

This clone was detected only once. The chain is built from TRBV6-1 and TRBJ1-5, with 10 bases aligning to TRBD1. Germline values: CDR1 MNHNS, CDR2 SASEGT. This CDR3 contains 15 residues. Losses at the gene ends were 5 bases for V and 1 base for J; bases not matched to a gene: 2. The CDR3 nucleotides read TGTGCCAGCAGTATGGGACAGGGGAGCAATCAGCCCCAGCATTTT. The encoded protein is CASSMGQGSNQPQHF.

This chain links TRBV18 with TRBJ2-7; D remains ambiguous. There are 12 residues in the CDR3. CDR1 and CDR2 (germline): KGHSH, LQKENI. The V end lost 4 bases, the J end lost 0 bases, and 4 bases lay between the germline ends. The CDR3 DNA reads TGTGCCAGCTCACTTATCTCCTACGAGCAGTACTTC. This translates into CASSLISYEQYF.

V and J are TRBV10-3 and TRBJ2-1, with TRBD2 matching 15 bases. The CDR3 totals 14 residues. The germline V gene encodes CDR1 ENHRY and CDR2 SYGVKD. V lost 8 bases and J lost 9; bases outside the gene matches: 5. The CDR3 sequence: CAIAPGLAGGEQFF. The CDR3 DNA sequence: TGTGCCATCGCCCCGGGACTAGCGGGGGGTGAGCAGTTCTTC.

The chain employs TRBV7-6 and TRBJ2-7; D uncertain. Germline V gene lookup returns CDR1 SGHVS and CDR2 FNYEAQ. V dropped 1 base and J dropped 4 bases, with 11 bases sitting between them. This CDR3 spans 14 amino acids. The DNA for the CDR3 is TGTGCCAGCAGCTTAGAACGAGGAGAGTACGAGCAGTACTTC. Protein: CASSLERGEYEQYF. The whole variable domain, filled in from reference TRBV7-6 and TRBJ2-7, reads GAGVSQSPRYKVTKRGQDVALRCDPISGHVSLYWYRQALGQGPEFLTYFNYEAQQDKSGLPNDRFSAERPEGSISTLTIQRTEQRDSAMYRCASSLERGEYEQYFGPGTRLTVT.

This sequence joins TRBV7-6 and TRBJ1-2; 8 nucleotides align to TRBD1. The V gene end was trimmed by 1 base and the J gene end by 3 bases; junction bases not matched to a gene: 7. The CDR3 is 16 amino acids. Germline V lookup: CDR1 SGHVS, CDR2 FNYEAQ. In DNA form, the CDR3 reads TGTGCCAGCAGCTTAGGCCCGGACAGGGACTACTATGGCTACACCTTC. Encoded protein: CASSLGPDRDYYGYTF. Variable domain in full (rest from reference TRBV7-6 and TRBJ1-2): GAGVSQSPRYKVTKRGQDVALRCDPISGHVSLYWYRQALGQGPEFLTYFNYEAQQDKSGLPNDRFSAERPEGSISTLTIQRTEQRDSAMYRCASSLGPDRDYYGYTFGSGTRLTVV.

In its sample, this clone was seen once. The genes are TRBV6-5 and TRBJ1-4; no clear D. CDR3 length equals 14 residues. The germline V gene encodes CDR1 MNHEY and CDR2 SVGAGI. Trimming pared 6 bases from V and 5 bases from J, leaving 13 bases between. The CDR3 sequence is CASRGRAGNEKLFF. The CDR3 DNA reads as TGTGCCAGCAGGGGTAGGGCGGGGAATGAAAAACTGTTTTTT.

The table lists this clone with a few counts. The rearrangement joins TRBV7-2 to TRBJ2-3, with D perhaps TRBD1 (5 bases). V shed 0 bases and J shed 8 bases, with 9 bases lying between them. Per the germline V gene, CDR1 is SGHTA and CDR2 is FQGNSA. The length of the CDR3 is 13 residues. The CDR3 sequence: CASSLAGRPTQYF. Here the CDR3 DNA reads TGTGCCAGCAGCTTAGCGGGGCGACCTACGCAGTATTTT.

The CDR3 DNA reads as TGTGCCAGCCGGAGGGTCTCCTACAATGAGCAGTTCTTC. Its translation is CASRRVSYNEQFF. V is TRBV6-5 and J is TRBJ2-1, with D possibly matching TRBD2 (6 bases). V lost 8 bases to trimming and J lost 0 bases, with 8 bases between them. Looked up from germline, CDR1 is MNHEY and CDR2 is SVGAGI. This CDR3 is 13 amino acids long.

This clone showed up just once. The chain links TRBV9 to TRBJ1-5; D possibly corresponds to TRBD1 (5 bases). Deletions cut 4 bases from V and 0 bases from J, with 17 bases between. The CDR3 spans 17 residues. The germline CDR1 and CDR2 sequences are SGDLS and YYNGEE. The CDR3 spells CASSSGYEGYSNQPQHF. CDR3 DNA: TGTGCCAGCAGCTCAGGGTATGAAGGGTATAGCAATCAGCCCCAGCATTTT.